The 19 T cell receptor beta chains below all came from one sample that was sequenced in a study of blood T cell repertoires in COVID-19. Data came from immunoSEQ multiplex PCR; TCRdb stores just in-frame clones and leaves some out. This table has fewer than 300,000 clones, 85% appearing once. What was sequenced was peripheral blood. Receptors originate from a human donor in a cohort sampled during active COVID-19.

There are a few counts of this clone. This rearrangement joins TRBV6-1 to TRBJ1-5, with D uncertain. Germline V lookup: CDR1 MNHNS, CDR2 SASEGT. CDR3 length: 15 residues. Trimming left V 6 bases short and J 0 bases short, with 12 bases between. The CDR3 DNA is TGTGCCAGCAGCCTAAAGATCGGTAGCAATCAGCCCCAGCATTTT. Its protein is CASSLKIGSNQPQHF.

V is TRBV9 and J is TRBJ1-4, with a tentative D call TRBD1 (6 bases). The germline V gene has CDR1 SGDLS and CDR2 YYNGEE. Trimming left V 3 bases short and J 8 bases short, with 14 bases between. The CDR3 is 14 amino acids. The CDR3 region has the DNA TGTGCCAGCAGCGGTAATCCGAGGGGGGAAAAACTGTTTTTT. Protein sequence: CASSGNPRGEKLFF.

Remarks on this clone: Mismatch with germline at one junction end may stem from a read error. This sample includes further DNA sequences coding for the same CDR3. V usage is TRBV7-2 and J usage is TRBJ2-3; 7 nucleotides match TRBD2. In germline, CDR1 is SGHTA, CDR2 FQGNSA. This CDR3 region has 15 residues. As DNA, the CDR3 is TGTGCCAGCAGCTTTAGCTCTAGCGGAACAGATACGCAATATTTT. Its protein product is CASSFSSSGTDTQYF.

The rearrangement joins TRBV9 to TRBJ2-7, with a tentative D call TRBD2 (6 bases). V gave up 0 bases and J gave up 4 bases, with 11 bases separating them. The CDR3 totals 14 residues. The germline V gene has CDR1 SGDLS and CDR2 YYNGEE. CDR3 in amino acids: CASSVDGSVYEQYF. CDR3 DNA: TGTGCCAGCAGCGTAGACGGGAGTGTTTACGAGCAGTACTTC.

This chain uses TRBV7-3 with TRBJ2-3; TRBD2 matches at 8 bases. The CDR3 has 14 residues. The V segment lost 4 bases and the J segment 1 base; nucleotides outside the gene matches: 1. Germline V CDR1 and CDR2: SGHTA, FQGTGA. The DNA for the CDR3 is TGTGCCAGCAGCTCGACTAGCGGCACAGATACGCAGTATTTT. Translated: CASSSTSGTDTQYF.

This clone has a handful of counts. The CDR3 sequence: CASMSGSGTDTQYF. CDR3 coding DNA: TGCGCCAGCATGAGCGGGAGTGGGACAGATACGCAGTATTTT. The V and J genes are TRBV5-1 and TRBJ2-3; the match to TRBD2 covers 8 bases. This CDR3 has 14 amino acids. Trimming removed 6 bases from V and 3 bases from J; junction bases left unmatched: 6. Germline CDR1 reads SGHRS; CDR2 reads YFSETQ.

The chain employs TRBV14 and TRBJ1-2, with unresolved D. CDR1 is SGHDN, CDR2 FVKESK, per germline. CDR3 length equals 14 residues. Trimming shortened V by 3 bases and J by 4 bases, and 12 bases separated the two germline ends. The CDR3 reads CASSQRAKGYGYTF. The CDR3 nucleotides read TGTGCCAGCAGCCAGAGGGCTAAAGGCTATGGCTACACCTTC.

This clone was recorded a few times. The chain couples TRBV3-1 (or the pseudogene TRBV3-2) to TRBJ1-2, with D hard to call. The V gene lost 5 bases and the J gene lost 8 bases, with 15 bases spanning the gap. Germline values: CDR1 LGHDT, CDR2 YNNKEL (reference sequence). The CDR3 length is 13 residues. CDR3 bases: TGTGCCAGCAGCGCGCAATCCCCCCGCGGCTACACCTTC. Translating it yields CASSAQSPRGYTF.

The chain uses TRBV18 and TRBJ2-5; D is uncertain. The CDR3 has 13 amino acids. The V and J ends lost 5 bases and 5 bases respectively, with 12 bases between them. CDR1 and CDR2 (germline): KGHSH, LQKENI. The CDR3 nucleotides are TGTGCCAGCTCAAGACACCCTGCGGAGACCCAGTACTTC. Amino acid sequence: CASSRHPAETQYF. The whole variable domain, remainder taken from reference TRBV18 and TRBJ2-5, is NAGVMQNPRHLVRRRGQEARLRCSPMKGHSHVYWYRQLPEEGLKFMVYLQKENIIDESGMPKERFSAEFPKEGPSILRIQQVVRGDSAAYFCASSRHPAETQYFGPGTRLLVL.

The V and J genes are TRBV5-6 and TRBJ2-2, with 7 bases matching TRBD1. The germline V gene encodes CDR1 SGHDT and CDR2 YYEEEE. This CDR3 spans 15 amino acids. V lost 0 bases to trimming and J lost 4 bases; unmatched junction nucleotides: 3. The DNA of the CDR3 is TGTGCCAGCAGCTTGGTGAGGGGGCTCACCGGGGAGCTGTTTTTT. This codes for CASSLVRGLTGELFF.

The chain carries TRBV6-2 or TRBV6-3 and TRBJ2-1, with 10 bases matching TRBD2. Germline V gene data show CDR1 as MNHEY and CDR2 as SVGEGT. J was trimmed by 4 bases and V by 4 bases; bases with no gene match: 10. The CDR3 contains 17 residues. CDR3 nucleotides: TGTGCCAGCAGTTTTAATAGCGGGAGGCGGTCTTACAATGAGCAGTTCTTC. This sequence encodes CASSFNSGRRSYNEQFF.

This sequence joins TRBV29-1 and TRBJ2-1, with 11 positions matching TRBD2. The V and J ends lost 7 bases and 0 bases, in that order; junction bases with no gene match: 8. Looked up from germline, CDR1 is SQVTM and CDR2 is ANQGSEA. The CDR3 has 16 amino acids. The CDR3 reads CSDSTSGRSSYNEQFF. For the CDR3, the DNA is TGCAGCGATTCAACTAGCGGGAGAAGCTCCTACAATGAGCAGTTCTTC.

This rearrangement joins TRBV4-2 to TRBJ2-3, with 8 positions matching TRBD2. The CDR3 is 15 residues long. Germline V gene sequence: CDR1 LGHNA, CDR2 YNFKEQ. Trimming removed 8 bases from V and 4 bases from J; junction bases left unmatched: 11. The CDR3 coding sequence is TGTGCCAGCGGAGAAAGGAGCGGGAGATCAGATACGCAGTATTTT. Its protein is CASGERSGRSDTQYF.

The rearrangement uses TRBV14 and TRBJ2-3; 7 bases are a match to TRBD2. From germline, CDR1 is SGHDN and CDR2 FVKESK. The CDR3 is 14 amino acids. V lost 4 bases to trimming and J lost 7 bases; unmatched junction nucleotides: 8. The CDR3 spells CASSLAGVSYTQYF. DNA for the CDR3: TGTGCCAGCAGCCTTGCGGGAGTCTCATATACGCAGTATTTT.

CDR3 DNA sequence: TGTGCCAGCAGCCTGAGACAGTACACTGAAGCTTTCTTT. As protein: CASSLRQYTEAFF. The V call is TRBV11-2, the J call TRBJ1-1; D is perhaps TRBD1 (5 bases). This CDR3 contains 13 residues. From germline, CDR1 is SGHAT and CDR2 FQNNGV. Trimming took off 5 bases at V and 3 bases at J, with 10 bases between the two ends.

The chain uses TRBV7-8 and TRBJ2-3; TRBD1 matches at 8 bases. Trimming cost V 2 bases and J 3 bases; bases outside gene matches: 4. The length of the CDR3 is 15 residues. Per germline, CDR1 SGHVS and CDR2 FQNEAQ. The CDR3 here is CASSLLRGRTDTQYF. The CDR3 nucleotides read TGTGCCAGCAGCTTACTCAGGGGGCGGACAGATACGCAGTATTTT.

V and J are TRBV28 and TRBJ1-1, with D perhaps TRBD1 (6 bases). V was clipped by 5 bases and J by 1 base, with 14 bases between them. Germline lookup yields CDR1 MDHEN and CDR2 SYDVKM. The CDR3 has 15 residues. CDR3 protein: CASSRADRGNTEAFF. The CDR3 DNA sequence: TGTGCCAGCAGTCGAGCGGACAGAGGGAACACTGAAGCTTTCTTT. The variable domain in full, completed from reference TRBV28 and TRBJ1-1, reads DVKVTQSSRYLVKRTGEKVFLECVQDMDHENMFWYRQDPGLGLRLIYFSYDVKMKEKGDIPEGYSVSREKKERFSLILESASTNQTSMYLCASSRADRGNTEAFFGQGTRLTVV.

This clone was counted once. V usage is TRBV23-1 and J usage is TRBJ1-4; the D gene is possibly TRBD1 (5 bases). TRBV23-1 is noted as an ORF with a role that remains uncertain. This CDR3 is built from 21 residues. Trimming removed 3 bases from V and 2 bases from J, with 28 bases in between. The CDR3 protein is CASSHPERRLTGGWTNEKLFF. The CDR3 nucleotides read TGCGCCAGCAGTCATCCCGAACGAAGGTTAACAGGCGGTTGGACTAATGAAAAACTGTTTTTT.

The chain is built from TRBV6-5 and TRBJ1-2; possible D gene TRBD1, 5 bases. The CDR3 contains 13 residues. Germline V gives CDR1 MNHEY, CDR2 SVGAGI. With 5 bases removed from V and 4 bases from J, the gap between germline ends came to 11 bases. The CDR3 sequence: CASSIDRLYGYTF. In DNA form, the CDR3 reads TGTGCCAGCAGTATCGACAGACTCTATGGCTACACCTTC.